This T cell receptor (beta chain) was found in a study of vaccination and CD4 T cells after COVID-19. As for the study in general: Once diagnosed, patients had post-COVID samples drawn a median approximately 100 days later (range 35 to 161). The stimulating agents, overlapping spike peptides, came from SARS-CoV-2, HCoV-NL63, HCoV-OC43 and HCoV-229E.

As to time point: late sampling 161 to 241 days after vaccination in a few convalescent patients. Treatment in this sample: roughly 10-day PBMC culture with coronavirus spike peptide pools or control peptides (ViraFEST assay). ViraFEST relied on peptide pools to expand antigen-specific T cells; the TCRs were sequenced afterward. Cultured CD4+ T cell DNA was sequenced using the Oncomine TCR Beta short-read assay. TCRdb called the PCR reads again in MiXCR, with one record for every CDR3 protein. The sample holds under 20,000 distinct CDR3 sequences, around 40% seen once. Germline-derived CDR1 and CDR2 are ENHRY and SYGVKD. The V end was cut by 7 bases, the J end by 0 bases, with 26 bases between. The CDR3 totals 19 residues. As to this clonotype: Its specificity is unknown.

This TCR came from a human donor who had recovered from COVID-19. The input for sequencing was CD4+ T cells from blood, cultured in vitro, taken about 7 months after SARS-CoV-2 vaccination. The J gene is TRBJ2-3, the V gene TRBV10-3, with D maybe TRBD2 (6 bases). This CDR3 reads CAITSGGAGAPRSTDTQYF. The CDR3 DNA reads TGTGCCATCACCTCCGGGGGAGCGGGCGCACCCAGGAGCACAGATACGCAGTATTTT.